The subject of this entry is one TCR beta chain. Its recognized antigen is unknown. Base quality data are lacking; no much larger clone is found one base away. The data were taken from a study of blood T cell repertoires in COVID-19 (dated by TCRdb to about 2020). A note on the overall study: Samples from collaborators originated in the United States, Italy and Spain and spanned both the acute and convalescent phases of COVID-19. Where available, HLA class I and class II types were obtained from metadata supplied by the sample provider rather than from assay-based typing. Nearly every sample came with metadata listing a de-identified subject ID, COVID-19 status, age in years and sex. The repertoires were made available in a free public database intended to serve as a resource for research on the immune response to SARS-CoV-2. Subjects who had been exposed to COVID-19, were actively infected with it, or had recovered from it provided the deeply sampled blood TCRbeta repertoires that made up the dataset. The prospective study material was composed of cDNA or gDNA derived from T cells, B-cell-depleted T cells, or PBMCs. The samples were drawn from two sources: the first 160 participants of the ongoing ImmuneRACE study, and over 1,000 subjects contributed by 6 global collaborators. The research as a whole found: How much clinical and demographic metadata was included differed by source and by participant, and the metadata was provided uncurated.

At one collaborating source in Seattle, patients were enrolled during active infection and were followed longitudinally through the course of disease. Each collaborating institution followed its own protocols to collect whole blood in K2EDTA tubes. For TCRbeta analysis, collaborators shipped samples in one of three forms: frozen whole blood, isolated PBMCs, or DNA extracted from either of those sample types. TCRbeta CDR3 regions were amplified from genomic DNA using the immunoSEQ Assay, a bias-controlled multiplex PCR. Concerning the study's data processing: Nucleated cell counts per sample were estimated from amplification of reference gene primers within the assay. To quantify the absolute abundance of each unique TCRbeta CDR3 rearrangement, sequence reads were collapsed and filtered. Productive Simpson clonality was computed per sample as the square root of Simpson's diversity index over productive rearrangements. The source is immuneACCESS, and TCRdb retained only in-frame sequences with V and J called. Part of the clones is not carried over; for the studies checked, unresolved V genes explain less than half of this, and the remainder is unexplained. From that table come the V and J calls and clone size; the DNA was used to work out D and trimming. In this sample the table shows over 150,000 clones, roughly 88% of which occur a single time. Together, the top ten hold 15% to 20% of the sample.

V has 0 bases trimmed and J has 2 bases trimmed; junction bases matching no gene number 7. Measured from the cysteine to the phenylalanine, the CDR3 is 18 residues long. Only CDR3 DNA remains: 54 bases, in frame from the first base. CDR1 and CDR2, looked up from the germline V gene (reference sequence), are SGHNT and YYREEE. The chain was built from TRBV5-4 and TRBJ2-3; 12 junctional bases match TRBD2. Sequencing was done on a sample of peripheral blood. The TCR was taken from a man in his forties or fifties with COVID-19, enrolled during active disease. The CDR3 protein sequence reads: CASSLGLAGGSDTDTQYF. The nucleotide sequence reads as follows: TGTGCCAGCAGCTTGGGCCTAGCGGGGGGGTCGGACACAGATACGCAGTATTTT.